This paragraph covers one T cell receptor (beta chain) sequence. Its antigen is currently unknown. The data stem from a study of radiation and T cells in renal cell carcinoma. Time point: baseline pretreatment blood. Noted treatment: 15 Gy SBRT to primary tumor, nephrectomy 4 weeks later. Per the germline V gene, CDR1 is KGHSH and CDR2 is LQKENI. This CDR3 comprises 13 residues. The V and J ends lost 3 bases and 8 bases, in that order; junction bases with no gene match: 3. The assay was immunoSEQ multiplex PCR, and TCRdb's table has in-frame clones only and misses some. The repertoire consists of about 91,000 clones, with under 90% occurring once and the leading ten covering 6% to 7%. Findings of the study overall: Without pretreatment biopsies, baseline tumor clonotype presence was undetermined.

The V call is TRBV18, the J call TRBJ1-4, with TRBD1 matching over 7 bases. The TCR originated in a man in his sixties with renal cell carcinoma. This specimen consisted of blood, obtained from a patient whose treatment included radiotherapy and nephrectomy. CDR3 residues: CASSPLGQEKLFF. The CDR3 coding sequence is TGTGCCAGCTCACCTTTGGGACAGGAAAAACTGTTTTTT. The variable domain in full, with the rest retrieved from reference TRBV18 and TRBJ1-4, is NAGVMQNPRHLVRRRGQEARLRCSPMKGHSHVYWYRQLPEEGLKFMVYLQKENIIDESGMPKERFSAEFPKEGPSILRIQQVVRGDSAAYFCASSPLGQEKLFFGSGTQLSVL.